Sequencing of this T cell receptor beta chain was carried out in a study of OX40 agonist ivuxolimab in advanced cancers. Whole-study context: The patients received ivuxolimab by intravenous route every 2 weeks at 0.01 to 10 mg/kg. Antecedent anti-PD-1, anti-PD-L1 or anti-CTLA-4 therapy was permissible, with 40% having received some.

V was pared by 0 bases and J by 0 bases, with 9 bases between. Per the germline V gene, CDR1 is PRHDT and CDR2 is FYEKMQ (reference sequence). CDR3 length: 16 residues. The study, taken as a whole, reports: The CD4+ and CD8+ T cells in the blood had expanded clonally by week 6 at 0.1 to 3.0 mg/kg.

Of note for this clone: Its target is unknown.

Anyone with autoimmune disease history or systemic immunosuppression was excluded. Profiled with immunoSEQ multiplex PCR; TCRdb holds only in-frame clones, not every one. The repertoire has 150,000 to 170,000 clones, 94% of them found once; the top ten carry around 0.33%. The TCR originated in an adult with an advanced solid tumor such as melanoma, head and neck, liver or kidney cancer. The starting material was CD4+ or CD8+ T cells sorted from blood, obtained in a trial of the OX40 agonist ivuxolimab. The genes are TRBV13 and TRBJ1-3, with unresolved D. The CDR3 loop is CASSLGERASGNTIYF. CDR3 DNA sequence: TGTGCCAGCAGCTTAGGAGAAAGGGCCTCTGGAAACACCATATATTTT.